The 10 T cell receptor beta chains in this list originate from one sample, sequenced in a study of response to subunit inactivated influenza vaccine. TCRdb independently ran MiXCR on the RT-PCR reads; one entry per CDR3 protein. Of about 240,000 distinct CDR3 sequences listed, 12% were seen once; the top ten hold more than 7%. Sequenced here: non-naive T cells sorted from PBMCs, sampled about 14 days before vaccination. Every receptor here comes from a man between 45 and 60 years old who received an inactivated influenza vaccine.

CDR3 sequence: CASSEQGLNNSPLHF. The CDR3 DNA reads as TGTGCCAGCAGTGAACAGGGGTTGAATAATTCACCCCTCCACTTT. The chain couples TRBV25-1 to TRBJ1-6, with D maybe TRBD1 (6 bases). V gave up 2 bases and J gave up 5 bases, with 10 bases separating them. The CDR3 covers 15 residues. Germline V gene lookup returns CDR1 MGHDK and CDR2 SYGVNS. Full variable domain (missing parts from reference TRBV25-1 and TRBJ1-6): EADIYQTPRYLVIGTGKKITLECSQTMGHDKMYWYQQDPGMELHLIHYSYGVNSTEKGDLSSESTVSRIRTEHFPLTLESARPSHTSQYLCASSEQGLNNSPLHFGNGTRLTVT.

This clonotype was detected ten times or more. The rearrangement links TRBV12-3 or TRBV12-4 to TRBJ1-1, with D unclear. V was cut by 5 bases and J by 9 bases, with 16 bases left in between. The CDR3 has 13 amino acids. The CDR3 spells CASSADWASQAFF. The DNA for the CDR3 is TGTGCCAGCAGTGCGGACTGGGCTAGTCAAGCTTTCTTT.

This clonotype appeared many times. The chain has TRBV5-5 and TRBJ2-5, with a weak D call TRBD2 (5 bases). There are 12 residues in the CDR3. Germline CDR1 is SGHKS and CDR2 is YYEKEE (reference sequence). V shed 4 bases and J shed 5 bases, with 9 bases lying between them. CDR3 region: CASSALAETQYF. Here the CDR3 DNA reads TGTGCCAGCAGCGCCCTAGCTGAGACCCAGTACTTC.

This clonotype was recorded many times. The chain carries TRBV5-1 and TRBJ2-7; weak D call: TRBD1 (7 bases). Germline V gene lookup returns CDR1 SGHRS and CDR2 YFSETQ. V lost 4 bases and J 2 bases, leaving 13 bases between the germline ends. This CDR3 is built from 14 residues. The CDR3 region has the DNA TGCGCCAGCAGCGCAGGGGGGCCACCCTACGAGCAGTACTTC. Its translation: CASSAGGPPYEQYF.

This clonotype was counted only a few times. The chain recombines TRBV12-3 or TRBV12-4 with TRBJ2-2; 9 bases map to TRBD1. Trimming took 4 bases from V and 2 from J; bases not matched to a gene: 8. This CDR3 spans 17 amino acids. Written as DNA, the CDR3 is TGTGCCAGCAGTTCGGGACAGGGAGGGAGAAACACCGGGGAGCTGTTTTTT. Protein sequence: CASSSGQGGRNTGELFF.

This clonotype was counted at least ten times. The chain combines TRBV29-1 with TRBJ2-3, with TRBD2 matching 9 bases. Losses at the gene ends were 0 bases for V and 10 bases for J; bases not matched to a gene: 11. Germline V lookup: CDR1 SQVTM, CDR2 ANQGSEA. CDR3 size: 15 residues. CDR3 sequence reads: CSVEDRSGGPRAQYF. The DNA of the CDR3 is TGCAGCGTTGAAGATCGCAGCGGGGGGCCCAGGGCGCAGTATTTT.

J is TRBJ1-5 and V is TRBV28; D perhaps matches TRBD1 (5 bases). CDR1 is MDHEN and CDR2 is SYDVKM in the germline V gene. V dropped 5 bases and J dropped 5 bases, with 13 bases sitting between them. The CDR3 has 14 residues. The CDR3, as DNA: TGTGCCAGCAGTACCCACCAGGGCGATCAGCCCCAGCATTTT. Its translation is CASSTHQGDQPQHF. The full variable domain, with the rest looked up from reference TRBV28 and TRBJ1-5, is DVKVTQSSRYLVKRTGEKVFLECVQDMDHENMFWYRQDPGLGLRLIYFSYDVKMKEKGDIPEGYSVSREKKERFSLILESASTNQTSMYLCASSTHQGDQPQHFGDGTRLSIL.

This clonotype was picked up a small number of times. The chain uses TRBV3-1 and TRBJ2-5; 8 nucleotides match TRBD1. Germline V lookup: CDR1 LGHDT, CDR2 YNNKEL (reference sequence). This CDR3 has 15 amino acids. J gave up 5 bases and V 1 base, and 6 bases lay outside the gene matches. CDR3 DNA sequence: TGTGCCAGCAGCCAAGTCCAGGGGGCACCGGAGACCCAGTACTTC. It specifies CASSQVQGAPETQYF.

This clonotype was detected ten times or more. The chain recombines TRBV20-1 with TRBJ2-2, with D unresolved. Germline CDR1 is DFQATT and CDR2 is SNEGSKA (reference sequence). Trimming left V 4 bases short and J 6 bases short, with 12 bases between. The CDR3 consists of 13 residues. The CDR3 spells CSANQVNAGELFF. The CDR3 nucleotides are TGCAGTGCTAACCAAGTAAACGCCGGGGAGCTGTTTTTT.

The gene calls are TRBV18 and TRBJ2-5, with unresolved D. The CDR3 runs 13 residues. V dropped 3 bases and J dropped 0 bases, with 5 bases sitting between them. Germline CDR1 reads KGHSH; CDR2 reads LQKENI. Here the CDR3 reads CASSPLDQETQYF. CDR3 coding DNA: TGTGCCAGCTCACCCCTGGACCAAGAGACCCAGTACTTC.